A selection of T cell receptor beta chains follows, all from one sample in a study of blood T cell repertoires in COVID-19. Using immunoSEQ multiplex PCR, the repertoire was profiled, and TCRdb retains in-frame clones only, with some absent. The table shows roughly 190,000 clones, with 75% to 80% occurring only once. Sequenced sample: peripheral blood. These receptors were taken from a woman in her 50s with active or convalescent COVID-19. Each CDR3 is given with its conserved first and last residue. D genes are given only for firm matches. The size entry is marked missing in some rows and otherwise reads once, few, many or a size class.

abundance	d_gene	v_gene	j_gene	len	CDR3nt	CDR3aa
once	.	TRBV7-2	TRBJ1-5	15	TGTGCCAGCAGCGGTGGGGAGGGTCAACAACAGCCCCAGCATTTT	CASSGGEGQQQPQHF
.	.	TRBV19	TRBJ2-6	15	TGTGCCAGTAGTATAAGCCCGGGGGGGGCCAACGTCCTGACTTTC	CASSISPGGANVLTF
.	.	TRBV27	TRBJ2-5	13	TGTGCCAGCAGTCCCGAGGGTCGAGAGACCCAGTACTTC	CASSPEGRETQYF
.	.	TRBV7-2	TRBJ2-2	17	TGTGCCAGCAGCTTAGTCGGCGGCTACTCGAACACCGGGGAGCTGTTTTTT	CASSLVGGYSNTGELFF
.	.	TRBV10-3	TRBJ1-2	13	TGTGCCATCAGTGAGACCGGTCGGGATGGCTACACCTTC	CAISETGRDGYTF
.	.	TRBV15	TRBJ2-5	13	TGTGCCACCAGCAGAGAGGTGAGGGAGACCCAGTACTTC	CATSREVRETQYF
.	TRBD2	TRBV5-6	TRBJ2-1	13	TGTGCCAGCATTATAGCGGGATCTTATGAGCAGTTCTTC	CASIIAGSYEQFF
.	TRBD1	TRBV19	TRBJ1-5	14	TGTGCCAGTAGTTTCGGACAGGGGGATCAGCCCCAGCATTTT	CASSFGQGDQPQHF
.	TRBD2	TRBV2	TRBJ2-3	15	TGTGCCAGCAGTGGAGGCGGGGGGGGAGTCGATACGCAGTATTTT	CASSGGGGGVDTQYF
.	.	TRBV2	TRBJ2-5	13	TGTGCCAGCAGTCGCGGGGGCCGAGAGACCCAGTACTTC	CASSRGGRETQYF
.	.	TRBV18	TRBJ1-5	16	TGTGCCAGCTCACCCGGGCAGGGCTTGAACAATCAGCCCCAGCATTTT	CASSPGQGLNNQPQHF
.	TRBD1	TRBV2	TRBJ2-4	14	TGTGCCAGCAGTGCCTCAGGGGGTGAGGACATTCAGTACTTC	CASSASGGEDIQYF
.	TRBD1	TRBV19	TRBJ1-2	13	TGTGCCAGTAGAGCAGACAGGGCCTATGGCTACACCTTC	CASRADRAYGYTF
once	TRBD1	TRBV11-2	TRBJ1-2	13	TGTGCCAGCAGCCAGAATCAGGGGGTGAGCTACACCTTC	CASSQNQGVSYTF
many	.	TRBV3-1/TRBV3-2	TRBJ2-1	15	TGTGCCAGCAGCCAATCACAGATCACCTACAATGAGCAGTTCTTC	CASSQSQITYNEQFF
few	.	TRBV14	TRBJ2-1	11	TGTGCCAGCAGCTTTATCAATGAGCAGTTCTTC	CASSFINEQFF
.	TRBD2	TRBV30	TRBJ2-3	21	TGTGCCTGGAGTGTCCGGGATCGGATGAAGCTCTGGCGGGGGGGGGTAGATACGCAGTATTTT	CAWSVRDRMKLWRGGVDTQYF
.	.	TRBV5-1	TRBJ2-2	15	TGCGCCAGCAGCTTGGAGGCAGGGGACACCGGGGAGCTGTTTTTT	CASSLEAGDTGELFF
.	.	TRBV5-4	TRBJ2-1	13	TGTGCCAGCAGCACCGGTCCCTCCAATGAGCAGTTCTTC	CASSTGPSNEQFF
.	.	TRBV3-1/TRBV3-2	TRBJ1-3	13	TGTGCCAGCAGCCAACCTTCCGGAAACACCATATATTTT	CASSQPSGNTIYF
.	.	TRBV6-5	TRBJ1-1	16	TGTGCCAGCAGTTACCAGATAAATCGGGTGAACACTGAAGCTTTCTTT	CASSYQINRVNTEAFF
.	.	TRBV5-5	TRBJ1-1	15	TGTGCCAGCAGCTTGGCAACAGGGCGTGTCACTGAAGCTTTCTTT	CASSLATGRVTEAFF
.	.	TRBV3-1/TRBV3-2	TRBJ1-4	13	TGTGCCAGCAGCCGGGAGGGCCGGGAAAAACTGTTTTTT	CASSREGREKLFF
.	.	TRBV18	TRBJ1-2	11	TGTGCCAGCTCGCAGGGGTCTGGCTACACCTTC	CASSQGSGYTF
.	.	TRBV7-2	TRBJ2-3	14	TGTGCCAGCAGCCCCCTGCGTGCCCGGGATACGCAGTATTTT	CASSPLRARDTQYF
.	TRBD1	TRBV7-6	TRBJ2-2	15	TGTGCCAGCAGCCCAGACAGGGTTGGCACCGGGGAGCTGTTTTTT	CASSPDRVGTGELFF
.	TRBD1	TRBV7-2	TRBJ2-1	15	TGTGCCAGCAGCTCTCGGTGGACAGGGGCCAATGAGCAGTTCTTC	CASSSRWTGANEQFF